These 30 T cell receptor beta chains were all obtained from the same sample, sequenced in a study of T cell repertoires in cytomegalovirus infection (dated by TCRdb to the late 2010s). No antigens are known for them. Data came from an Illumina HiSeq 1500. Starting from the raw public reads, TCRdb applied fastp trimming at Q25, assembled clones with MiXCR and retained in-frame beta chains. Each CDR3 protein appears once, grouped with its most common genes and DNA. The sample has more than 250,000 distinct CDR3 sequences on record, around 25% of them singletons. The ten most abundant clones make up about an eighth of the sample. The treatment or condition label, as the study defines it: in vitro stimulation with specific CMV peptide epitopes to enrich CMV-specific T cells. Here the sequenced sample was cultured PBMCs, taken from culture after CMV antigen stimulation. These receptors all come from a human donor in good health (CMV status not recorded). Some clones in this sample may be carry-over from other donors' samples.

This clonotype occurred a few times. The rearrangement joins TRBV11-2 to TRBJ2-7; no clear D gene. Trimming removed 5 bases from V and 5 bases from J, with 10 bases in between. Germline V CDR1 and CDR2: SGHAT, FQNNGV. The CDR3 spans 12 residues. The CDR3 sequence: CASSLGWDEQYV. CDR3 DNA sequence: TGTGCCAGCAGCCTGGGGTGGGACGAGCAGTACGTC.

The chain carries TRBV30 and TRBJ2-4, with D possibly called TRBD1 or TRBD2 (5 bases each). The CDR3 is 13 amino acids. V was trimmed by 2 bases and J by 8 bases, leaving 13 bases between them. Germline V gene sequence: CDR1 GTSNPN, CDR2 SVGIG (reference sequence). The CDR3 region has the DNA TGTGCCTGGAGTACCCCGGTGGGGGACATTCAGTACTTC. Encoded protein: CAWSTPVGDIQYF.

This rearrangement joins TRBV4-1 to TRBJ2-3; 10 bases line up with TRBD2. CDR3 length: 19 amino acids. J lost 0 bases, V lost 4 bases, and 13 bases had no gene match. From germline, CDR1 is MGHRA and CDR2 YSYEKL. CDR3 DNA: TGCGCCAGCAGCCCGCCGACCCAATGGACTAGCGGTAGCACAGATACGCAGTATTTT. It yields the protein CASSPPTQWTSGSTDTQYF.

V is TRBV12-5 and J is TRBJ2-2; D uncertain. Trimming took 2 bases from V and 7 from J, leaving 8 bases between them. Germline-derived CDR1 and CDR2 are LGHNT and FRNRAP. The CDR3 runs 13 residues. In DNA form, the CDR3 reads TGTGCTAGTGGTTTGAGGGCGCACGGGGAGCTGTTTTTT. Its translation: CASGLRAHGELFF.

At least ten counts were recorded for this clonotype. For the CDR3, the DNA is TGCAGCGTTGACGGGACAGGGATTGGCAATGAGCAGTTCTTC. Protein sequence: CSVDGTGIGNEQFF. This rearrangement joins TRBV29-1 to TRBJ2-1; 9 nucleotides agree with TRBD1. Germline V gene data show CDR1 as SQVTM and CDR2 as ANQGSEA. With V trimmed by 3 bases and J by 6 bases, 6 bases remained unmatched. This CDR3 has 14 residues.

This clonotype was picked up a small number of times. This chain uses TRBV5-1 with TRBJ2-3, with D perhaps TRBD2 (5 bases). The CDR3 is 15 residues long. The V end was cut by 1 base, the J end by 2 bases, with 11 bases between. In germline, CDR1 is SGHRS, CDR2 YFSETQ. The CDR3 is CASSLRTRYTDTQYF. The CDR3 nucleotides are TGCGCCAGCAGCTTGAGAACTAGATACACAGATACGCAGTATTTT.

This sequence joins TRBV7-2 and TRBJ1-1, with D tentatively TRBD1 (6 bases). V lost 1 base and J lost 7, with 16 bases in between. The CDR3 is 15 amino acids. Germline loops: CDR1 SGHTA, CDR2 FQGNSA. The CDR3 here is CASSLEQGRQIEAFF. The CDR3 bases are TGTGCCAGCAGCTTAGAGCAGGGGAGGCAAATTGAAGCTTTCTTT.

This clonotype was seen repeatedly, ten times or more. The CDR3 protein is CASSLGPSGSNTQYF. DNA for the CDR3: TGTGCCAGCAGCTTAGGGCCTAGCGGGAGTAACACGCAGTATTTT. The V call is TRBV11-3, the J call TRBJ2-3; 10 nucleotides line up with TRBD2. V lost 1 base to trimming and J lost 9 bases; unmatched junction nucleotides: 7. This CDR3 has 15 residues. CDR1 SGHNT and CDR2 YENEEA come from the germline V gene.

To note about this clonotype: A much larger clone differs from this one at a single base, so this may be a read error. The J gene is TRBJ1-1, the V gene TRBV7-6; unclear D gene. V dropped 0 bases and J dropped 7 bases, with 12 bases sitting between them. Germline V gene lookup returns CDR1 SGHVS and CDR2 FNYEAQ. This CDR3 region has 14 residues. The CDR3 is CASSLALGRFEAFF. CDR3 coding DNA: TGTGCCAGCAGCTTAGCTCTGGGCAGATTTGAAGCTTTCTTT.

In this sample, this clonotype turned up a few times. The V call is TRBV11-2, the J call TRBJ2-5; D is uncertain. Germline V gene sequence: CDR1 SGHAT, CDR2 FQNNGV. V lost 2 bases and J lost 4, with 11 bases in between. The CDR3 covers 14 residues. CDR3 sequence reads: CASSLLAGRETQYF. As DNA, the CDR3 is TGTGCCAGCAGCTTATTGGCAGGTCGAGAGACCCAGTACTTC.

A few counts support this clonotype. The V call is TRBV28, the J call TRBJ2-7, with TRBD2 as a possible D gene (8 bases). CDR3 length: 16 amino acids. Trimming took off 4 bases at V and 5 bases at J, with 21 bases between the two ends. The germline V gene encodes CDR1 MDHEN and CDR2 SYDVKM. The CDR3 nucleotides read TGTGCCAGCAGTTCCACCGGGACAGCGGGAGTAAACGAGCAGTACTTC. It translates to CASSSTGTAGVNEQYF.

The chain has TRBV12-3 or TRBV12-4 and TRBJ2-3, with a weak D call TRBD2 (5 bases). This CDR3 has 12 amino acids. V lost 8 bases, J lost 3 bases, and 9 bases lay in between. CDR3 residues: CASASGTDTQYF. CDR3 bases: TGTGCCAGCGCAAGCGGAACAGATACGCAGTATTTT.

The CDR3 loop is CASSRDRVNEQYV. The CDR3 DNA sequence: TGTGCCAGCTCCCGGGACAGGGTTAACGAGCAGTACGTC. The chain combines TRBV6-1 with TRBJ2-7, with 9 bases matching TRBD1. The germline V gene has CDR1 MNHNS and CDR2 SASEGT. The CDR3 runs to 13 residues. V trimming: 8 bases; J trimming: 5 bases; junction bases outside the gene matches: 7.

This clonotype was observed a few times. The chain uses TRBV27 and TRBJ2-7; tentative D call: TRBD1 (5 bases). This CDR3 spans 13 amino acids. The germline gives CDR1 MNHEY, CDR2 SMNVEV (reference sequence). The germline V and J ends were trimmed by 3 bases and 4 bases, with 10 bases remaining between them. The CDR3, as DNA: TGTGCCAGCAGTTTTGTGGGGCAGTACGAGCAGTACTTC. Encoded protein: CASSFVGQYEQYF.

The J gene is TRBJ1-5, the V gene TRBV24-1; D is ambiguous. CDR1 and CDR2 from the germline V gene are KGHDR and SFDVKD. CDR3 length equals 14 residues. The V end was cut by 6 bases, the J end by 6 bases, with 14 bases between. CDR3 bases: TGTGCCACCAGTAGTTCGGGTTTGACTCAGCCCCAGCATTTT. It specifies CATSSSGLTQPQHF.

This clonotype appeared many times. The CDR3 region has the DNA TGTGCCAGCAGCAACGCGGGACTCCGTAACGAGCAGTACTTC. This sequence encodes CASSNAGLRNEQYF. V usage is TRBV7-2 and J usage is TRBJ2-7; weak D call: TRBD2 (6 bases). This CDR3 spans 14 amino acids. The ends were cut back, 5 bases at V and 5 bases at J, with 16 bases in the middle. Germline V gene lookup returns CDR1 SGHTA and CDR2 FQGNSA.

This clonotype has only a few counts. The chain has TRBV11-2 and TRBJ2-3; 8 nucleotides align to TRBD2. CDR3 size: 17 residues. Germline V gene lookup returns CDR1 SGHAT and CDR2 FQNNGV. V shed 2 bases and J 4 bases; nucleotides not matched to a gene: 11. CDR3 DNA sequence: TGTGCCAGCAGCTTAAATCCGGGAGGGGGTTTGGCAGATACGCAGTATTTT. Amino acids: CASSLNPGGGLADTQYF.

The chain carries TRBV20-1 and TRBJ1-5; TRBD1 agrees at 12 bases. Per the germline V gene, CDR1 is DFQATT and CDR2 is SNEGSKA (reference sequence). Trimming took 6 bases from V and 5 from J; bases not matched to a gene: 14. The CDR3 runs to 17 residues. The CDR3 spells CSAQGTPGQGADQPQHF. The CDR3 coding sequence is TGCAGTGCCCAAGGTACACCGGGACAGGGGGCGGATCAGCCCCAGCATTTT.

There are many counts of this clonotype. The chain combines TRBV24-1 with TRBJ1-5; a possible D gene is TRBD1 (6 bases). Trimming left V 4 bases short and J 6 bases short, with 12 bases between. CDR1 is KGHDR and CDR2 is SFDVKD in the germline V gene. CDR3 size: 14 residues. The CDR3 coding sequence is TGTGCCACCAGTGACCAGGACAGTTTTCAGCCCCAGCATTTT. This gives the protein CATSDQDSFQPQHF.

The CDR3 here is CASSSGLTSAYTDTQYF. CDR3 nucleotides: TGCGCCAGCAGCTCCGGTCTGACTAGCGCCTACACAGATACGCAGTATTTT. V usage is TRBV5-1 and J usage is TRBJ2-3; TRBD2 matches 8 bases. The V and J ends lost 3 bases and 2 bases, in that order; junction bases with no gene match: 11. Germline V gives CDR1 SGHRS, CDR2 YFSETQ. The CDR3 spans 17 residues. Variable domain in full (rest from reference TRBV5-1 and TRBJ2-3): KAGVTQTPRYLIKTRGQQVTLSCSPISGHRSVSWYQQTPGQGLQFLFEYFSETQRNKGNFPGRFSGRQFSNSRSEMNVSTLELGDSALYLCASSSGLTSAYTDTQYFGPGTRLTVL.

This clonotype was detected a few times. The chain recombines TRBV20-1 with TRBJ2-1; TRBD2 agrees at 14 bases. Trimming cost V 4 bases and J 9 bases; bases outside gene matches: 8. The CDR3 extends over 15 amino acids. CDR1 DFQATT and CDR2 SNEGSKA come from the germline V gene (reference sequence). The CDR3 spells CSATRLAGGRGEQFF. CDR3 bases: TGCAGTGCTACCCGACTAGCGGGAGGGCGCGGTGAGCAGTTCTTC.

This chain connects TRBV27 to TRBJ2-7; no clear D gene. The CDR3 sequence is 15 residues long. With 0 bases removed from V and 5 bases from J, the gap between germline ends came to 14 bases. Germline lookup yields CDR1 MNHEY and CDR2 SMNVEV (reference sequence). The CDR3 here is CASSLSTPRAHEQYF. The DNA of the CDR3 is TGTGCCAGCAGTTTATCGACCCCTAGGGCCCACGAGCAGTACTTC.

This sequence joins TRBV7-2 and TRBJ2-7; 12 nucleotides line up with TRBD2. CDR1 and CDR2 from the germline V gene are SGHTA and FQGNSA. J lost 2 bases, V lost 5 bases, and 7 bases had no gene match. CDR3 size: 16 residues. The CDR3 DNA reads TGTGCCAGCAGCAATCTACTAGCGGGAGGACCCTACGAGCAGTACTTC. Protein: CASSNLLAGGPYEQYF.

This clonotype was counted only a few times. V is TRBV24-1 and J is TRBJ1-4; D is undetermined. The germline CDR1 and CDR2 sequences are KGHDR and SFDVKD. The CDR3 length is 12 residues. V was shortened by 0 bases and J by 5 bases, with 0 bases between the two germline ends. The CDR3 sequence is CATSDLNEKLFF. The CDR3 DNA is TGTGCCACCAGTGATTTGAATGAAAAACTGTTTTTT.

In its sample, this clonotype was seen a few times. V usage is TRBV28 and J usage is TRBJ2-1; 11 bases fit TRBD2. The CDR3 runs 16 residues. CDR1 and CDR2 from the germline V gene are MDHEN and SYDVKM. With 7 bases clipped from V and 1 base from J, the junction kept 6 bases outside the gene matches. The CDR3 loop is CASKIGTSGSYNEQFF. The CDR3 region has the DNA TGTGCCAGCAAAATTGGGACTAGCGGTTCCTACAATGAGCAGTTCTTC.

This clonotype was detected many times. The CDR3: CASSIWTQYQETQYF. CDR3 nucleotides: TGTGCCAGCAGCATCTGGACTCAGTACCAAGAGACCCAGTACTTC. The chain has TRBV7-2 and TRBJ2-5, with TRBD2 as a possible D gene (5 bases). V lost 5 bases and J lost 0, with 13 bases in between. CDR1 is SGHTA, CDR2 FQGNSA, per germline. CDR3 length: 15 amino acids.

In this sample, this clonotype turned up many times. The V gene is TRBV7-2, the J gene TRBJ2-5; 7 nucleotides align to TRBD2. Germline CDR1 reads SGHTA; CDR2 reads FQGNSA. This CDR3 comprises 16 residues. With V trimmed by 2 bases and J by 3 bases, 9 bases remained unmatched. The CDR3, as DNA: TGTGCCAGCAGCTTAACCCGCGGGAGTAGAGAAGAGACCCAGTACTTC. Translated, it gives CASSLTRGSREETQYF.

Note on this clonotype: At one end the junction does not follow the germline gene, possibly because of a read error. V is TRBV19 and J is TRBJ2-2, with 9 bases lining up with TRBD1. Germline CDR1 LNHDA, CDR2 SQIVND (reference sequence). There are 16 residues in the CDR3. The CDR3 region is CASSPSDRGWSGELCF. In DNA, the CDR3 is TGTGCCAGTAGTCCCTCGGACAGGGGATGGTCCGGGGAGCTGTGTTTT.

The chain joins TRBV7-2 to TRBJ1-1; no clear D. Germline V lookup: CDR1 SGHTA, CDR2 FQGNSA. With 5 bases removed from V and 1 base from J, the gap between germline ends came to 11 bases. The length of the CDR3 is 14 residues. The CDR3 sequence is CASSVYQTNTEAFF. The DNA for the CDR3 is TGTGCCAGCAGCGTATACCAGACGAACACTGAAGCTTTCTTT.

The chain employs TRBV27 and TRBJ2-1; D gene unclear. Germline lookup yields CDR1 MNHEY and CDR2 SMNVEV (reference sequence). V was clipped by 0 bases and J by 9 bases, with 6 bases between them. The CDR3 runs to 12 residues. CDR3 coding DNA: TGTGCCAGCAGTTTATCGGCTAGTGAGCAGTTCTTC. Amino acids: CASSLSASEQFF.